The 18 T cell receptor beta chains listed next were all sequenced from one sample in a study of blood T cell repertoires in COVID-19. Data came from immunoSEQ multiplex PCR; TCRdb stores just in-frame clones and leaves some out. The sample contains around 300,000 clones, around 89% of which appear only once. Sequenced: PBMCs or T cells enriched from blood (not recorded which). Receptors originate from a young woman who had recovered from COVID-19.

The chain couples TRBV7-9 to TRBJ1-4; the D gene is possibly TRBD1 (5 bases). The V and J ends lost 1 base and 7 bases respectively, with 13 bases between them. Germline lookup yields CDR1 SEHNR and CDR2 FQNEAQ (reference sequence). This CDR3 has 15 residues. In nucleotides, the CDR3 is TGTGCCAGCAGCTTAGGAATAGACAGACGTGAAAAACTGTTTTTT. Protein product: CASSLGIDRREKLFF.

The chain links TRBV2 to TRBJ2-5; 8 nucleotides match TRBD1. The CDR3 extends over 15 amino acids. V lost 5 bases, J lost 2 bases, and 7 bases stayed unmatched. Germline V gene lookup returns CDR1 SNHLY and CDR2 FYNNEI. CDR3 residues: CASSSGGAGQETQYF. CDR3 nucleotides: TGTGCCAGCAGTTCAGGGGGCGCGGGGCAAGAGACCCAGTACTTC.

The rearrangement links TRBV19 to TRBJ2-3; TRBD1 aligns across 7 bases. This CDR3 contains 15 residues. The germline V gene encodes CDR1 LNHDA and CDR2 SQIVND (reference sequence). The junction had 10 bases not matched to a gene; V was cut back by 7 bases and J by 3 bases. This chain's CDR3 is CASTSQGPGTDTQYF. In DNA, the CDR3 is TGTGCCAGTACCTCACAGGGGCCGGGGACAGATACGCAGTATTTT.

This sequence joins TRBV13 and TRBJ2-1, with 9 bases identical to TRBD2. The CDR3 is made up of 17 amino acids. Trimming removed 1 base from V and 10 bases from J; junction bases left unmatched: 14. The germline CDR1 and CDR2 sequences are PRHDT and FYEKMQ (reference sequence). CDR3 protein: CASSLVPLSGGRTEQFF. The DNA for the CDR3 is TGTGCCAGCAGCTTAGTGCCCCTAAGCGGGGGGCGAACCGAGCAGTTCTTC.

V gene TRBV5-3 combines with J gene TRBJ1-5; D uncertain. TRBV5-3 carries the ORF label, with uncertain function. Trimming removed 4 bases at V and 6 bases at J, with 14 bases between. This CDR3 has 14 residues. CDR3 nucleotide sequence: TGTGCCAGAAGCCTCAGGCCTGTGGGTCAGCCCCAGCATTTT. Protein: CARSLRPVGQPQHF.

This sequence joins TRBV7-9 and TRBJ1-5, with a tentative D call TRBD1 (6 bases). Germline values: CDR1 SEHNR, CDR2 FQNEAQ (reference sequence). Trimming took off 5 bases at V and 1 base at J, with 15 bases between the two ends. The length of the CDR3 is 16 residues. In DNA form, the CDR3 reads TGTGCCAGCAGCCCGAGTGGGGGGGCGAGCAATCAGCCCCAGCATTTT. Translation gives CASSPSGGASNQPQHF.

The chain has TRBV5-6 and TRBJ2-1, with 11 bases aligning to TRBD1. The CDR3 sequence is 15 residues long. The ends lost 3 bases at V and 8 bases at J; junction bases unmatched: 7. Germline V CDR1 and CDR2: SGHDT, YYEEEE. The CDR3 here is CASSWRTGGKDEQFF. The CDR3 DNA reads TGTGCCAGCAGCTGGAGGACAGGGGGCAAGGATGAGCAGTTCTTC.

The CDR3 spells CASSLFYGEAYEQYF. CDR3 nucleotide sequence: TGTGCCAGCAGCTTATTTTACGGGGAGGCCTACGAGCAGTACTTC. The chain uses TRBV7-2 and TRBJ2-7; a weak D match, TRBD2 (6 bases). Looked up from germline, CDR1 is SGHTA and CDR2 is FQGNSA. The CDR3 is 15 residues long. V dropped 2 bases and J dropped 2 bases, with 13 bases sitting between them.

This clone was detected only once. This rearrangement joins TRBV20-1 to TRBJ1-1; D uncertain. The germline V and J ends were trimmed by 6 bases and 11 bases, with 10 bases remaining between them. Looked up from germline, CDR1 is DFQATT and CDR2 is SNEGSKA (reference sequence). The CDR3 length is 9 residues. CDR3 in amino acids: CSASERAFF. The CDR3 DNA is TGCAGTGCCTCAGAGCGGGCTTTCTTT.

The V gene is TRBV3-1 (or the pseudogene TRBV3-2), the J gene TRBJ2-1, with D hard to call. Germline loops: CDR1 LGHDT, CDR2 YNNKEL (reference sequence). V lost 7 bases and J 2 bases, leaving 15 bases between the germline ends. The CDR3 has 15 residues. As DNA, the CDR3 is TGTGCCAGCACCTCTACGACTGATACCTACAATGAGCAGTTCTTC. This translates into CASTSTTDTYNEQFF.

The CDR3 is CASSESNGFQRGTQYF. The CDR3 nucleotides are TGTGCCAGCAGTGAATCAAACGGTTTCCAAAGGGGTACGCAGTATTTT. The rearrangement uses TRBV25-1 and TRBJ2-3, with D possibly matching TRBD1 (5 bases). CDR1 and CDR2 (germline): MGHDK, SYGVNS. This CDR3 contains 16 residues. V was clipped by 1 base and J by 8 bases, with 19 bases between them. The full variable domain, its missing parts supplied by reference TRBV25-1 and TRBJ2-3, is EADIYQTPRYLVIGTGKKITLECSQTMGHDKMYWYQQDPGMELHLIHYSYGVNSTEKGDLSSESTVSRIRTEHFPLTLESARPSHTSQYLCASSESNGFQRGTQYFGPGTRLTVL.

J is TRBJ1-1 and V is TRBV2; weak D call: TRBD1 (6 bases). The CDR3 spans 14 residues. The V end lost 6 bases, the J end lost 3 bases, and 14 bases lay between the germline ends. Germline loops: CDR1 SNHLY, CDR2 FYNNEI. As DNA, the CDR3 is TGTGCCAGCAGCGTACAGGGAGCGGACACTGAAGCTTTCTTT. Translation gives CASSVQGADTEAFF.

This clone was detected once. CDR3 sequence: CACQTGDFNQPQHF. The CDR3 DNA reads as TGTGCCTGCCAGACGGGGGATTTCAATCAGCCCCAGCATTTT. V is TRBV30 and J is TRBJ1-5; possible D gene TRBD1, 5 bases. The V end lost 6 bases, the J end lost 3 bases, and 15 bases lay between the germline ends. CDR3 length: 14 residues. Germline CDR1 GTSNPN, CDR2 SVGIG (reference sequence).

The chain combines TRBV20-1 with TRBJ2-7; D unclear. Trimming shortened V by 4 bases and J by 7 bases, and 11 bases separated the two germline ends. The CDR3 spans 11 residues. Germline-derived CDR1 and CDR2 are DFQATT and SNEGSKA (reference sequence). The CDR3, as DNA: TGCAGTGCTACCTCCCTCTCGGAGCAGTACTTC. It specifies CSATSLSEQYF.

The rearrangement links TRBV5-6 to TRBJ1-5; D gene uncertain. CDR3 length: 16 amino acids. Trimming took 2 bases from V and 2 from J, leaving 14 bases between them. Germline V CDR1 and CDR2: SGHDT, YYEEEE. CDR3 nucleotides: TGTGCCAGCAGCTTTGGAGCGACTGAACGCAATCAGCCCCAGCATTTT. Translation gives CASSFGATERNQPQHF.

The rearrangement uses TRBV19 and TRBJ2-7; 7 nucleotides align to TRBD1. The CDR3 is made up of 16 amino acids. V gave up 2 bases and J gave up 3 bases; unmatched junction bases: 10. Germline values: CDR1 LNHDA, CDR2 SQIVND (reference sequence). The CDR3 spells CASSIRSSNRGYEQYF. The CDR3 coding sequence is TGTGCCAGTAGTATAAGGTCGTCGAACAGGGGCTACGAGCAGTACTTC.

This chain uses TRBV2 with TRBJ2-3, with 12 bases identical to TRBD2. After removal of 10 bases from V and 3 bases from J, the junction contained 5 bases not matched to a gene. CDR3 length: 14 amino acids. In germline, CDR1 is SNHLY, CDR2 FYNNEI. This chain's CDR3 is CANLAGGLTDTQYF. The CDR3 DNA sequence: TGTGCCAACCTAGCGGGGGGGCTTACAGATACGCAGTATTTT.

This chain's CDR3 is CASSLSPGGGEAFF. CDR3 in DNA: TGTGCCAGCAGTTTATCGCCGGGGGGGGGTGAAGCTTTCTTT. The chain carries TRBV27 and TRBJ1-1, with D perhaps matching TRBD1 (5 bases). Per the germline V gene, CDR1 is MNHEY and CDR2 is SMNVEV (reference sequence). V was trimmed by 0 bases and J by 7 bases, leaving 12 bases between them. The CDR3 spans 14 residues.